This T cell receptor (beta chain) is drawn from a study of graft-versus-host responses after intestinal transplantation. Profiling relied on immunoSEQ multiplex PCR, and the TCRdb table lists in-frame clones only, not all of them. The sample holds approximately 76,000 clones, around 82% seen once. This clone was detected once. Its target is not known. Germline assignment: CDR1 LNHDA and CDR2 SQIVND (reference sequence). The CDR3 covers 16 residues. V was clipped by 4 bases and J by 1 base; unmatched bases: 3. Study-level results: Researchers found peak circulating GvH clone levels linked to early post-transplant HvG declines. GvH clones appeared in recipient marrow, some first in ileum or blood.

The chain has TRBV19 and TRBJ2-3; 12 bases match TRBD2. This clonotype was sampled from a human donor who was the organ donor for an intestinal transplant. Sequencing was performed on unstimulated CD4+ T cells sorted from spleen or lymph node cells, taken before transplant. The CDR3 is CASSTSGGAGTDTQYF. The CDR3, as DNA: TGTGCCAGTAGTACTAGCGGGGGGGCCGGCACAGATACGCAGTATTTT.